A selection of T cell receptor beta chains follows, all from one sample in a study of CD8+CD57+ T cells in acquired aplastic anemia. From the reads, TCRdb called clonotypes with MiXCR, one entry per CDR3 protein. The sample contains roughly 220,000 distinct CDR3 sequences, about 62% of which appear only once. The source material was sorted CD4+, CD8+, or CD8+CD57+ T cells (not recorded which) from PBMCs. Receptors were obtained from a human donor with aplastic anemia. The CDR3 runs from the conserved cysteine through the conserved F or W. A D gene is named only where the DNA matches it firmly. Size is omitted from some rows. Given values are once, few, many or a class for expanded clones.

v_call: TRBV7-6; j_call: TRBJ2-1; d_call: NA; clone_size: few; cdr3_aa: CASSLRTNDEQFF; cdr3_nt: TGTGCCAGCAGCTTAAGGACGAATGATGAGCAGTTCTTC
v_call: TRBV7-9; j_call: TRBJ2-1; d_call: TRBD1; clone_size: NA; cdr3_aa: CASSRDSSGEQFF; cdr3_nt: TGTGCCAGCAGCCGGGACAGTAGTGGTGAGCAGTTCTTC
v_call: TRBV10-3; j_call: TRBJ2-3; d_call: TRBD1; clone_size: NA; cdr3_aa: CAIRPDRDGDTQYF; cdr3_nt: TGTGCCATCAGACCGGACAGGGATGGCGATACGCAGTATTTT
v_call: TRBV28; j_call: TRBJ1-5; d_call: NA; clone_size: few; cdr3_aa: CASTKGYSNQPQHF; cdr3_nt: TGTGCCAGCACTAAGGGGTATAGCAATCAGCCCCAGCATTTT
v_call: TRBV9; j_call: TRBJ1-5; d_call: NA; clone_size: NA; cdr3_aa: CASSVDLNQPQHF; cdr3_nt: TGTGCCAGCAGCGTAGATCTGAATCAGCCCCAGCATTTT
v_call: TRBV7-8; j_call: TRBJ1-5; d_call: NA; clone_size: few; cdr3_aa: CASSTVEGRSNQPQHF; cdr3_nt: TGTGCCAGCAGCACCGTCGAGGGGCGGAGCAATCAGCCCCAGCATTTT
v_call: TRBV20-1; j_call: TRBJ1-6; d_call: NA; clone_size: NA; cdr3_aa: CSAPALDSLFSPLHF; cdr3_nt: TGCAGTGCCCCAGCCTTGGACAGCCTTTTTTCACCCCTCCACTTT
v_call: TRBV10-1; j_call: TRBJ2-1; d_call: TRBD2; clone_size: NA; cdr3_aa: CASSTGLAGGHNEQFF; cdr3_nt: TGCGCCAGCAGTACGGGACTAGCGGGAGGGCACAATGAGCAGTTCTTC
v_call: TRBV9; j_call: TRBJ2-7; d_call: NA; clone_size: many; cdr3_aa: CASSVVSGYEQYF; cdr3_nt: TGTGCCAGCAGCGTAGTCTCGGGGTACGAGCAGTACTTC
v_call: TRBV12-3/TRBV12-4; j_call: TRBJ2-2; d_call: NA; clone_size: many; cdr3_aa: CASRKSGTPNTGELFF; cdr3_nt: TGTGCCAGCAGAAAATCCGGGACACCGAACACCGGGGAGCTGTTTTTT
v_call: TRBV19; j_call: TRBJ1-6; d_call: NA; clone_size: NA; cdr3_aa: CASSIGEWRSPLHF; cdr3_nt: TGTGCCAGTAGTATTGGGGAATGGAGGTCACCCCTCCACTTT